One sample yielded the 21 T cell receptor beta chains listed below, sequenced in a study of cytomegalovirus exposure and HLA in healthy donors. Primers included in the PCR were 60 Vbeta and 13 Jbeta primers. Libraries were prepared by immunoSEQ multiplex PCR; TCRdb keeps only in-frame clonotypes and omits some of them. This sample has hundreds of thousands of clones, with 77% found just once. The specimen was PBMCs. Every receptor here comes from a woman in her sixties or seventies in good health and CMV-seropositive.

The V call is TRBV29-1, the J call TRBJ2-1; D may be TRBD2 (6 bases). This CDR3 is built from 12 residues. Trimming shortened V by 5 bases and J by 2 bases, and 7 bases separated the two germline ends. Germline V gene data show CDR1 as SQVTM and CDR2 as ANQGSEA. CDR3 sequence (DNA): TGCAGCGTTACTAGCACCTACAATGAGCAGTTCTTC. It codes for CSVTSTYNEQFF.

V usage is TRBV15 and J usage is TRBJ2-3; 8 bases are a match to TRBD2. CDR3 length: 18 amino acids. The V and J ends lost 0 bases and 4 bases, in that order; junction bases with no gene match: 12. Germline values: CDR1 LNHNV, CDR2 YYDKDF (reference sequence). Written as DNA, the CDR3 is TGTGCCACCAGCAGAGATGGGGTAGCGGGGACCCACCCAGATACGCAGTATTTT. Translated: CATSRDGVAGTHPDTQYF.

V gene TRBV6-5 combines with J gene TRBJ1-2, with 7 positions matching TRBD1. The V gene's germline CDR1 is MNHEY and CDR2 SVGAGI. V lost 6 bases and J lost 4; bases outside the gene matches: 5. This CDR3 has 13 amino acids. CDR3 protein: CASRLTGAYGYTF. CDR3 DNA sequence: TGTGCCAGCAGACTCACAGGGGCCTATGGCTACACCTTC.

The chain couples TRBV5-6 to TRBJ1-2, with 7 bases identical to TRBD1. This CDR3 spans 15 amino acids. Germline V gene sequence: CDR1 SGHDT, CDR2 YYEEEE. With 8 bases clipped from V and 2 bases from J, the junction kept 12 bases outside the gene matches. CDR3 nucleotides: TGTGCCAGGTTGACCCGGGACAGACGAAACTATGGCTACACCTTC. The encoded protein is CARLTRDRRNYGYTF. The entire variable domain, with the rest obtained from reference TRBV5-6 and TRBJ1-2, is as follows: DAGVTQSPTHLIKTRGQQVTLRCSPKSGHDTVSWYQQALGQGPQFIFQYYEEEERQRGNFPDRFSGHQFPNYSSELNVNALLLGDSALYLCARLTRDRRNYGYTFGSGTRLTVV.

V gene TRBV18 combines with J gene TRBJ1-2; TRBD1 is a possible D gene (5 bases). Trimming removed 4 bases from V and 3 bases from J, with 18 bases in between. CDR3 size: 16 residues. Germline values: CDR1 KGHSH, CDR2 LQKENI. The CDR3 DNA reads as TGTGCCAGCTCACGAGCATCCGGACAAGGGGACTATGGCTACACCTTC. It specifies CASSRASGQGDYGYTF.

This chain uses TRBV7-8 with TRBJ2-1; the D is unclear. In germline, CDR1 is SGHVS, CDR2 FQNEAQ. Trimming took 1 base from V and 10 from J, leaving 17 bases between them. This CDR3 region has 15 residues. The CDR3 DNA reads TGTGCCAGCAGCTTAGTTGGCATCCCGGGTGAAGAGCAGTTCTTC. Encoded protein: CASSLVGIPGEEQFF.

This chain uses TRBV5-5 with TRBJ2-7; D unclear. CDR1 and CDR2 from the germline V gene are SGHKS and YYEKEE (reference sequence). The CDR3 length is 15 residues. V shed 0 bases and J shed 1 base, with 11 bases lying between them. The CDR3 spells CASSLGLVLSYEQYF. The CDR3 coding sequence is TGTGCCAGCAGCTTGGGGTTAGTACTTTCCTACGAGCAGTACTTC.

The V call is TRBV19, the J call TRBJ2-4, with D possibly being TRBD1 (5 bases). Trimming took 1 base from V and 3 from J, leaving 13 bases between them. This CDR3 has 16 amino acids. CDR1 and CDR2 from the germline V gene are LNHDA and SQIVND (reference sequence). CDR3 nucleotide sequence: TGTGCCAGTAGTATAGTCAGGGTGGGTTTCAAAAACATTCAGTACTTC. Its protein product is CASSIVRVGFKNIQYF.

Notes on this clone: The same CDR3 also results from other DNA sequences found in this sample. This rearrangement joins TRBV5-1 to TRBJ2-5; D is uncertain. The CDR3 has 13 residues. Trimming shortened V by 4 bases and J by 5 bases, and 12 bases separated the two germline ends. Germline CDR1 and CDR2: SGHRS and YFSETQ. CDR3 region: CASSLASGETQYF. The CDR3 DNA sequence: TGCGCCAGCAGCCTCGCGAGTGGTGAGACCCAGTACTTC.

The rearrangement joins TRBV19 to TRBJ2-3, with TRBD1 matching over 7 bases. Trimming at V came to 4 bases and at J to 4 bases, leaving 8 bases not matched to a gene. Germline V CDR1 and CDR2: LNHDA, SQIVND (reference sequence). The CDR3 totals 15 residues. This CDR3 reads CASSSGQGVADTQYF. The CDR3 coding sequence is TGTGCCAGTAGTAGTGGGCAGGGGGTGGCAGATACGCAGTATTTT.

This clone was counted once. The rearrangement links TRBV2 to TRBJ1-4; D possibly corresponds to TRBD1 (6 bases). CDR3 size: 15 residues. The ends were cut back, 4 bases at V and 5 bases at J, with 14 bases in the middle. Germline CDR1 is SNHLY and CDR2 is FYNNEI. The CDR3 DNA is TGTGCCAGCAGTGGGTTGGAGACAGGAAATGAAAAACTGTTTTTT. It is translated as CASSGLETGNEKLFF.

This clone was detected only a few times. The chain carries TRBV11-2 and TRBJ1-2, with 7 positions matching TRBD1. The V gene's germline CDR1 is SGHAT and CDR2 FQNNGV. V lost 4 bases to trimming and J lost 2 bases; unmatched junction nucleotides: 1. The CDR3 is 13 residues long. This chain's CDR3 is CASSSQGNYGYTF. CDR3 bases: TGTGCCAGCAGCTCACAGGGGAACTATGGCTACACCTTC.

V gene TRBV6-1 combines with J gene TRBJ2-7; D uncertain. This CDR3 is 14 amino acids long. V shed 6 bases and J shed 2 bases, with 14 bases lying between them. Looked up from germline, CDR1 is MNHNS and CDR2 is SASEGT. CDR3 nucleotide sequence: TGTGCCAGCAGAACTCTATTCCCCACCTACGAGCAGTACTTC. Its protein is CASRTLFPTYEQYF.

The chain couples TRBV30 to TRBJ1-3, with D tentatively TRBD1 (6 bases). The V gene lost 0 bases and the J gene lost 4 bases, with 13 bases spanning the gap. Germline CDR1 GTSNPN, CDR2 SVGIG (reference sequence). The CDR3 runs 15 residues. CDR3 nucleotides: TGTGCCTGGAGTGTAACGGGGGGCCAAGGAAACACCATATATTTT. Encoded protein: CAWSVTGGQGNTIYF.

The rearrangement links TRBV4-3 to TRBJ2-3; perhaps TRBD2 as D (6 bases). V lost 0 bases to trimming and J lost 1 base, with 14 bases between them. The CDR3 loop spans 17 amino acids. CDR1 and CDR2 (germline): LGHNA, YSLEER. CDR3 loop: CASSQDRPGVRTDTQYF. In nucleotides, the CDR3 is TGCGCCAGCAGCCAAGATCGCCCGGGGGTCCGCACAGATACGCAGTATTTT.

This clone was counted between two and nine times. V usage is TRBV9 and J usage is TRBJ2-5; 8 bases align to TRBD2. The V gene end was trimmed by 0 bases and the J gene end by 5 bases; junction bases not matched to a gene: 6. CDR1 and CDR2 from the germline V gene are SGDLS and YYNGEE. CDR3 length: 15 amino acids. The chain's CDR3 is CASSVAGGGSETQYF. The CDR3 DNA sequence: TGTGCCAGCAGCGTAGCTGGCGGGGGGAGTGAGACCCAGTACTTC.

This clone was observed once. This rearrangement joins TRBV4-1 to TRBJ2-6; 13 bases map to TRBD2. V gave up 6 bases and J gave up 2 bases; unmatched junction bases: 19. The CDR3 is 22 residues long. Germline V lookup: CDR1 MGHRA, CDR2 YSYEKL. CDR3 sequence: CASRFSPGLAGSRTAGANVLTF. The CDR3 DNA reads as TGCGCCAGCAGATTCAGCCCGGGACTAGCGGGAAGTAGAACTGCTGGGGCCAACGTCCTGACTTTC.

The V call is TRBV21-1, the J call TRBJ2-7; the DNA was not used to check the table's D call, TRBD2. TRBV21-1 is recorded as a pseudogene. This CDR3 is built from 15 residues. CDR3 sequence: CASSFPPRGFYEQYF. The CDR3 region has the DNA TGTGCCAGCAGCTTCCCCCCCCGGGGGTTCTACGAGCAGTACTTC.

As DNA, the CDR3 is TGTGCCAGCAGCCTGTCAGCGGGGGGGACAGAAGAGACCCAGTACTTC. This encodes CASSLSAGGTEETQYF. The V and J genes are TRBV14 and TRBJ2-5, with 10 bases matching TRBD2. The CDR3 runs 16 residues. Germline trimming cut 4 bases from V and 3 bases from J; bases unmatched to any gene: 8. The V gene's germline CDR1 is SGHDN and CDR2 FVKESK.

The table lists this clone with a few counts. The J gene is TRBJ2-7, the V gene TRBV27; D is undetermined. Trimming removed 5 bases from V and 5 bases from J, with 7 bases in between. The CDR3 sequence is 11 residues long. Germline V gene sequence: CDR1 MNHEY, CDR2 SMNVEV (reference sequence). CDR3 loop: CASSNYHEQYF. DNA for the CDR3: TGTGCCAGCAGTAACTATCACGAGCAGTACTTC.

As DNA, the CDR3 is TGTGCCAGCAGCCTATGGGACAGGGGAAAGGGCACTGAAGCTTTCTTT. Amino acid sequence: CASSLWDRGKGTEAFF. The rearrangement links TRBV7-8 to TRBJ1-1; TRBD1 matches 10 bases. Germline V CDR1 and CDR2: SGHVS, FQNEAQ. The CDR3 covers 16 residues. V trimming: 5 bases; J trimming: 4 bases; junction bases outside the gene matches: 10.